Following are 20 T cell receptor beta chains from one sample sequenced in a study of blood T cell repertoires in COVID-19. Some clones are missing from TCRdb's copy, which holds only in-frame ones; the method was immunoSEQ multiplex PCR. The sample contains roughly 180,000 clones, around 80% of which appear only once. Sequenced material: PBMCs or T cells enriched from blood (not recorded which). The receptors shown here come from a woman aged 45-65 years in a cohort exposed to, infected with or recovered from COVID-19 (not recorded which).

The chain couples TRBV3-1 (or the pseudogene TRBV3-2) to TRBJ2-1; D is possibly TRBD2 (5 bases). The CDR3 covers 12 residues. The germline V and J ends were trimmed by 3 bases and 7 bases, with 7 bases remaining between them. Per germline, CDR1 LGHDT and CDR2 YNNKEL (reference sequence). The chain's CDR3 is CASSHGGNEQFF. The CDR3 DNA reads as TGTGCCAGCAGCCATGGCGGGAATGAGCAGTTCTTC.

The genes are TRBV30 and TRBJ1-1; D remains ambiguous. Trimming removed 3 bases from V and 1 base from J, with 9 bases in between. This CDR3 spans 13 amino acids. The germline V gene encodes CDR1 GTSNPN and CDR2 SVGIG (reference sequence). The CDR3 spells CAWSNRRNTEAFF. DNA of the CDR3: TGTGCCTGGAGCAACCGGAGGAACACTGAAGCTTTCTTT.

This clone was seen more than once but under ten times. This chain connects TRBV13 to TRBJ1-3, with D maybe TRBD1 (6 bases). V was cut by 5 bases and J by 0 bases, with 20 bases left in between. Per germline, CDR1 PRHDT and CDR2 FYEKMQ (reference sequence). The CDR3 sequence is 18 residues long. The CDR3 is CASSPSGTTRFSGNTIYF. CDR3 nucleotide sequence: TGTGCCAGCAGCCCCTCCGGGACAACACGTTTCTCTGGAAACACCATATATTTT.

Only a few counts were recorded for this clone. J is TRBJ2-7 and V is TRBV10-3; weak D call: TRBD2 (5 bases). CDR3 size: 15 residues. The germline V gene has CDR1 ENHRY and CDR2 SYGVKD. Trimming took 3 bases from V and 1 from J, leaving 13 bases between them. The CDR3 protein is CAISDLARRSYEQYF. In DNA form, the CDR3 reads TGTGCCATCAGTGATCTGGCTAGGAGGTCCTACGAGCAGTACTTC.

The table lists this clone with a count of one. The rearrangement uses TRBV18 and TRBJ2-5, with a tentative D call TRBD1 (6 bases). This CDR3 has 16 residues. The germline gives CDR1 KGHSH, CDR2 LQKENI. The V gene lost 4 bases and the J gene lost 5 bases, with 20 bases spanning the gap. The CDR3 sequence is CASSHGQPGSVETQYF. The DNA for the CDR3 is TGTGCCAGCTCACACGGACAGCCCGGTTCGGTGGAGACCCAGTACTTC.

This clone was seen just once. The CDR3 region is CASSVRSGANVLTF. Written as DNA, the CDR3 is TGTGCCAGCAGCGTACGGTCTGGGGCCAACGTCCTGACTTTC. The rearrangement links TRBV14 to TRBJ2-6; D gene ambiguous. CDR1 and CDR2 from the germline V gene are SGHDN and FVKESK. V gave up 5 bases and J gave up 1 base, with 6 bases separating them. The CDR3 is 14 residues long.

The V and J genes are TRBV11-2 and TRBJ1-3, with 10 positions matching TRBD1. Per the germline V gene, CDR1 is SGHAT and CDR2 is FQNNGV. The CDR3 contains 17 residues. The J segment lost 7 bases and the V segment lost 5 bases, leaving 14 bases of the junction unmatched. CDR3 in amino acids: CASSRIGQGVGRNTIYF. The DNA of the CDR3 is TGTGCCAGCAGCCGTATTGGACAGGGGGTAGGGCGGAACACCATATATTTT. The variable domain in full, completed from reference TRBV11-2 and TRBJ1-3, reads EAGVAQSPRYKIIEKRQSVAFWCNPISGHATLYWYQQILGQGPKLLIQFQNNGVVDDSQLPKDRFSAERLKGVDSTLKIQPAKLEDSAVYLCASSRIGQGVGRNTIYFGEGSWLTVV.

The chain recombines TRBV9 with TRBJ2-5; 7 bases fit TRBD1. V dropped 3 bases and J dropped 4; count of bases not matched to a gene: 12. CDR3 size: 16 residues. Germline CDR1 SGDLS, CDR2 YYNGEE. CDR3 nucleotide sequence: TGTGCCAGCAGCGCGGTAGGACAGGCAACCCGAGAGACCCAGTACTTC. This gives the protein CASSAVGQATRETQYF. Together with reference TRBV9 and TRBJ2-5, the CDR3 gives the full variable domain: DSGVTQTPKHLITATGQRVTLRCSPRSGDLSVYWYQQSLDQGLQFLIQYYNGEERAKGNILERFSAQQFPDLHSELNLSSLELGDSALYFCASSAVGQATRETQYFGPGTRLLVL.

This clone was detected only once. The gene calls are TRBV28 and TRBJ2-2; weak D call: TRBD2 (5 bases). The germline V and J ends were trimmed by 2 bases and 6 bases, with 16 bases remaining between them. Germline V gene lookup returns CDR1 MDHEN and CDR2 SYDVKM. The CDR3 is made up of 16 amino acids. CDR3 coding DNA: TGTGCCAGCAGTTTACGGCAGCGGAGAGGCGCCGGGGAGCTGTTTTTT. This sequence encodes CASSLRQRRGAGELFF.

The V gene is TRBV7-3, the J gene TRBJ2-2; D unclear. The CDR3 covers 15 residues. The germline CDR1 and CDR2 sequences are SGHTA and FQGTGA. Between the trimmed V and J ends, which lost 7 bases and 0 bases, there was a span of 12 bases. The CDR3 DNA sequence: TGTGCCAGCACTCCAGGCTTCGCGAACACCGGGGAGCTGTTTTTT. It codes for CASTPGFANTGELFF.

The J gene is TRBJ1-6, the V gene TRBV11-2; D is undetermined. CDR1 SGHAT and CDR2 FQNNGV come from the germline V gene. CDR3 size: 13 residues. V was clipped by 3 bases and J by 7 bases, with 7 bases between them. CDR3 residues: CASSFNGNSPLHF. DNA for the CDR3: TGTGCCAGCAGCTTCAACGGGAATTCACCCCTCCACTTT.

The J gene is TRBJ1-3, the V gene TRBV7-8, with D unclear. Trimming removed 2 bases at V and 0 bases at J, with 8 bases between. This CDR3 comprises 15 residues. From germline, CDR1 is SGHVS and CDR2 FQNEAQ. CDR3 DNA sequence: TGTGCCAGCAGCTTAAGTCTATTCTCTGGAAACACCATATATTTT. This sequence encodes CASSLSLFSGNTIYF.

The chain employs TRBV5-1 and TRBJ2-5; TRBD1 agrees at 7 bases. The trim removed 3 bases at V and 7 bases at J, leaving 15 bases unmatched. The CDR3 length is 16 residues. Germline CDR1 is SGHRS and CDR2 is YFSETQ. The DNA for the CDR3 is TGCGCCAGCAGCTCTGGAACGGAAAGGGGGCATGGGACCCAGTACTTC. Translating gives CASSSGTERGHGTQYF.

The chain uses TRBV10-3 and TRBJ2-3; TRBD1 agrees at 7 bases. Germline V CDR1 and CDR2: ENHRY, SYGVKD. CDR3 length equals 15 residues. V lost 3 bases and J lost 1; bases outside the gene matches: 4. The CDR3 sequence is CAISETGVGTDTQYF. The CDR3 region has the DNA TGTGCCATCAGTGAAACAGGGGTGGGCACAGATACGCAGTATTTT.

The rearrangement uses TRBV28 and TRBJ1-3; D unclear. The V and J ends lost 8 bases and 2 bases respectively, with 13 bases between them. The CDR3 runs to 14 residues. Per germline, CDR1 MDHEN and CDR2 SYDVKM. CDR3 in amino acids: CASSGLAPGNTIYF. The CDR3 nucleotides read TGTGCCAGCTCGGGGTTGGCCCCTGGAAACACCATATATTTT.

The chain employs TRBV2 and TRBJ2-6; 7 bases agree with TRBD1. V lost 8 bases to trimming and J lost 0 bases; unmatched junction nucleotides: 4. The CDR3 spans 15 residues. Germline lookup yields CDR1 SNHLY and CDR2 FYNNEI. CDR3 DNA: TGTGCCAGCGACAGGGCCCTCTCTGGGGCCAACGTCCTGACTTTC. It translates to CASDRALSGANVLTF.

J is TRBJ1-5 and V is TRBV6-5, with 9 bases matching TRBD1. Per germline, CDR1 MNHEY and CDR2 SVGAGI. Trimming at V came to 5 bases and at J to 6 bases, leaving 5 bases not matched to a gene. The CDR3 has 14 amino acids. CDR3 in amino acids: CASSTGTGLQPQHF. DNA of the CDR3: TGTGCCAGCAGTACCGGGACAGGGCTTCAGCCCCAGCATTTT.

The chain carries TRBV3-1 (or the pseudogene TRBV3-2) and TRBJ1-5, with D unresolved. This CDR3 contains 13 residues. Trimming removed 0 bases at V and 7 bases at J, with 7 bases between. Germline V lookup: CDR1 LGHDT, CDR2 YNNKEL (reference sequence). DNA of the CDR3: TGTGCCAGCAGCCAAGATCGTCAGCAGCCCCAGCATTTT. It is translated as CASSQDRQQPQHF.

The chain recombines TRBV5-1 with TRBJ1-1; 7 positions match TRBD1. This CDR3 has 12 amino acids. The junction had 2 bases not matched to a gene; V was cut back by 6 bases and J by 3 bases. Per germline, CDR1 SGHRS and CDR2 YFSETQ. The CDR3 protein is CASTRGDTEAFF. CDR3 nucleotides: TGCGCCAGCACCAGGGGGGACACTGAAGCTTTCTTT.

This chain joins TRBV19 and TRBJ1-2; 9 nucleotides line up with TRBD1. Germline V gene sequence: CDR1 LNHDA, CDR2 SQIVND (reference sequence). The CDR3 length is 15 residues. V gave up 5 bases and J gave up 7 bases; unmatched junction bases: 11. CDR3 sequence: CASSEKSGTGFGYTF. DNA of the CDR3: TGTGCCAGTAGTGAAAAATCCGGGACAGGGTTTGGCTACACCTTC. The whole variable domain, remainder taken from reference TRBV19 and TRBJ1-2, is DGGITQSPKYLFRKEGQNVTLSCEQNLNHDAMYWYRQDPGQGLRLIYYSQIVNDFQKGDIAEGYSVSREKKESFPLTVTSAQKNPTAFYLCASSEKSGTGFGYTFGSGTRLTVV.